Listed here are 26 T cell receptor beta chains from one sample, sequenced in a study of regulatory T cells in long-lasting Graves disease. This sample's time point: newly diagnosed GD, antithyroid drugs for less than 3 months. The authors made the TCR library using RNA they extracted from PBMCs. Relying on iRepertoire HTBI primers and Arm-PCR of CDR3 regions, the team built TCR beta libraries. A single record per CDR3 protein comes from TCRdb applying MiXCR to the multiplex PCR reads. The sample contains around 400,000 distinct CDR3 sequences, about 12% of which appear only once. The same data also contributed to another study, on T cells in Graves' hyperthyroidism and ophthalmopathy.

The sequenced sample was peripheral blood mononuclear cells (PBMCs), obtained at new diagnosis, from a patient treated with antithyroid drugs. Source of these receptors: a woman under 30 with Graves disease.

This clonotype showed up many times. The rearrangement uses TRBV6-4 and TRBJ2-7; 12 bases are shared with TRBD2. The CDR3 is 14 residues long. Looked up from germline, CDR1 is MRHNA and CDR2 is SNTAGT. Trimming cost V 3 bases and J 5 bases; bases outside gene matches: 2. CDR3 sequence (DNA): TGTGCCAGCAGTGAGACTAGCGGGAGCCACGAGCAGTACTTC. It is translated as CASSETSGSHEQYF.

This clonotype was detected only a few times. DNA for the CDR3: TGTGCCAGCTCACCAAGTCTGAGGACAGATTTGTATAGCAATCAGCCCCAGCATTTT. Translation: CASSPSLRTDLYSNQPQHF. The rearrangement joins TRBV18 to TRBJ1-5; the D gene is possibly TRBD1 (6 bases). With 2 bases removed from V and 0 bases from J, the gap between germline ends came to 20 bases. The CDR3 is made up of 19 amino acids. Germline assignment: CDR1 KGHSH and CDR2 LQKENI.

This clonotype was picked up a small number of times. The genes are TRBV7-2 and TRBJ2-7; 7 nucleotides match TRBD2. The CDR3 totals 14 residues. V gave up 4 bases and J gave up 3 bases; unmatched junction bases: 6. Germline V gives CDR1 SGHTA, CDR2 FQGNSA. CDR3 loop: CASSYGLGVYEQYF. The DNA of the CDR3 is TGTGCCAGCAGCTATGGACTAGGGGTCTACGAGCAGTACTTC.

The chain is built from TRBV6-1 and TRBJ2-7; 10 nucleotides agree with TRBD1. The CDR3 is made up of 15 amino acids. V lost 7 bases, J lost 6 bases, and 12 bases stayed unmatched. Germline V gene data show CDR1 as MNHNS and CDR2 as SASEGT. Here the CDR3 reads CASNTQGQGDLEQYF. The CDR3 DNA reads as TGTGCCAGCAACACCCAAGGACAGGGGGATCTCGAGCAGTACTTC.

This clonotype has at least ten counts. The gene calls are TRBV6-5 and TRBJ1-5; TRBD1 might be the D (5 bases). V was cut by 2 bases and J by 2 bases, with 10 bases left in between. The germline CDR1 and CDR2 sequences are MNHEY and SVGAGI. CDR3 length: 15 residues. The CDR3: CASSYQRGGNQPQHF. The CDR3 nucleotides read TGTGCCAGCAGTTACCAGCGGGGGGGCAATCAGCCCCAGCATTTT.

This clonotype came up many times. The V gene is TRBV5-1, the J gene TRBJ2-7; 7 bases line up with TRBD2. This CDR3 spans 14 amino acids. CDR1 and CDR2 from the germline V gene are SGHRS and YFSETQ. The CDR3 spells CEPAPRLADNEQYF. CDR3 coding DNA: TGCGAACCGGCGCCGAGGCTAGCGGACAACGAGCAGTACTTC.

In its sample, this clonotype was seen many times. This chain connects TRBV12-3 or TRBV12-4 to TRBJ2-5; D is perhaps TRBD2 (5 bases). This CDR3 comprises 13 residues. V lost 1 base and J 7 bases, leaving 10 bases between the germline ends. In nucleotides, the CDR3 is TGTGCCAGCAGTTTAGTACTAGAGGGGACCCAGTACTTC. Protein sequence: CASSLVLEGTQYF.

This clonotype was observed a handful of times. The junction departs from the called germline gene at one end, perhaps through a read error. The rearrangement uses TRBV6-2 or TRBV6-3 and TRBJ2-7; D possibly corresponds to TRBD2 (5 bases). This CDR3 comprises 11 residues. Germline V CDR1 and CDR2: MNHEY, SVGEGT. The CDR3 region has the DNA TGTGCCAGCAGTTCCGGGGTCGGGCCGGATTTC. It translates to CASSSGVGPDF.

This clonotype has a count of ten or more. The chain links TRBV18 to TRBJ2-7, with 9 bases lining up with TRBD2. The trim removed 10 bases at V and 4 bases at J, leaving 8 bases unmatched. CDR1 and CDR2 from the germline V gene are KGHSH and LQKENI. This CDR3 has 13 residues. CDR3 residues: CATRGGEVYEQYF. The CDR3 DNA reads TGTGCCACTCGCGGGGGGGAAGTTTACGAGCAGTACTTC.

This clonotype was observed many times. The CDR3 coding sequence is TGTGCCAGCAGTTTGGACGGGAAGGGGTTCTTC. Translating gives CASSLDGKGFF. This chain joins TRBV12-3 or TRBV12-4 and TRBJ2-1, with a weak D call TRBD2 (5 bases). This CDR3 region has 11 residues. V shed 3 bases and J shed 15 bases, with 12 bases lying between them.

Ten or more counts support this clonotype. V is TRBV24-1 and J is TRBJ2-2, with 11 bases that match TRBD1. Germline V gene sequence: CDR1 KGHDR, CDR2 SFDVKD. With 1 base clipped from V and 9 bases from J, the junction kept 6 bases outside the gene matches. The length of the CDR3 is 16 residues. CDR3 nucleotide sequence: TGTGCCACCAGTGATTTTCGGACAGGGGGCCTCCGGGAGCTGTTTTTT. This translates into CATSDFRTGGLRELFF.

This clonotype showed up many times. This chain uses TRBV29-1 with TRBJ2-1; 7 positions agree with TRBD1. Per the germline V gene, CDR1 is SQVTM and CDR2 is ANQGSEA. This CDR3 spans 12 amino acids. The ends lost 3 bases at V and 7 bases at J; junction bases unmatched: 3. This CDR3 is CSVDRGWNEQFF. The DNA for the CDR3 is TGCAGCGTTGACAGGGGGTGGAATGAGCAGTTCTTC.

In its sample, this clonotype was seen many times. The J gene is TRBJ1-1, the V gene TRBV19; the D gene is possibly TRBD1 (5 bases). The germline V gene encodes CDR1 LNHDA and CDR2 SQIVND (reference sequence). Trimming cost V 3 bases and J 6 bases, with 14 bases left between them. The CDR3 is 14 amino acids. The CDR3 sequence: CASSITTDTAEAFF. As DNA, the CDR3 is TGTGCCAGTAGTATCACGACAGATACTGCTGAAGCTTTCTTT. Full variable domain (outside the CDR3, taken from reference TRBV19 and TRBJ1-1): DGGITQSPKYLFRKEGQNVTLSCEQNLNHDAMYWYRQDPGQGLRLIYYSQIVNDFQKGDIAEGYSVSREKKESFPLTVTSAQKNPTAFYLCASSITTDTAEAFFGQGTRLTVV.

The CDR3 DNA sequence: TGTGCCAGCAGTGAAAGGTTTCCAAGAAGGGCTTTCTTT. Protein product: CASSERFPRRAFF. The chain couples TRBV25-1 to TRBJ1-1; unclear D gene. The germline gives CDR1 MGHDK, CDR2 SYGVNS. The length of the CDR3 is 13 residues. Deletions cut 2 bases from V and 11 bases from J, with 15 bases between.

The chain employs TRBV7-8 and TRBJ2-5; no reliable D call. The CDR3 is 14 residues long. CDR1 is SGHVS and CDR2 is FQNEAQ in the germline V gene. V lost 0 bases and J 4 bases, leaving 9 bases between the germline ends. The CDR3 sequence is CASSLAASGETQYF. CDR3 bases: TGTGCCAGCAGCTTAGCTGCGAGTGGAGAGACCCAGTACTTC.

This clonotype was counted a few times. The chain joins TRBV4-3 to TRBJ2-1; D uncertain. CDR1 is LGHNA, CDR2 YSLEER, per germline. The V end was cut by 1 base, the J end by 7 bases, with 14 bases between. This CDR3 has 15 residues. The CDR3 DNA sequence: TGCGCCAGCAGCCAAGGTGAAGCTAGTATGAATGAGCAGTTCTTC. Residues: CASSQGEASMNEQFF.

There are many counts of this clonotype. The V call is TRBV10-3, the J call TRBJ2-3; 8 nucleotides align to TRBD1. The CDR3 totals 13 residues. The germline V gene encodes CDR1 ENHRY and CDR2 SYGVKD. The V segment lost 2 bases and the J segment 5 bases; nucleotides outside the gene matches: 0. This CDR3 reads CAISEGQGDTQYF. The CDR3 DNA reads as TGTGCCATCAGTGAGGGACAGGGAGATACGCAGTATTTT.

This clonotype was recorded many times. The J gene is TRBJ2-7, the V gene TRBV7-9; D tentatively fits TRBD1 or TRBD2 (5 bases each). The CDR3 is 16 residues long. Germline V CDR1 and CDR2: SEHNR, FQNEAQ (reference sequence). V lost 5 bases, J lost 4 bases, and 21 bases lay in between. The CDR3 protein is CASSLPMGVVMYEQYF. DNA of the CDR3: TGTGCCAGCAGCCTACCGATGGGGGTGGTAATGTACGAGCAGTACTTC.

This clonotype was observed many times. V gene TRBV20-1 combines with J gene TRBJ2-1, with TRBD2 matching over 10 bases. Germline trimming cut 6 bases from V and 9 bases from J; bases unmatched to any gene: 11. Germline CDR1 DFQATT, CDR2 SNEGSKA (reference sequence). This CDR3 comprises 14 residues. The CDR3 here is CSATKRGGSFEQFF. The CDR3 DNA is TGCAGTGCGACGAAGCGGGGGGGTTCGTTTGAGCAGTTCTTC.

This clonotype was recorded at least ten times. The CDR3 loop is CASSYSMIAGGYEQYF. CDR3 sequence (DNA): TGTGCCAGCAGTTACTCGATGATAGCGGGAGGCTACGAGCAGTACTTC. The chain joins TRBV6-2 or TRBV6-3 to TRBJ2-7; TRBD2 matches at 10 bases. The CDR3 extends over 16 amino acids. Germline V gives CDR1 MNHEY, CDR2 SVGEGT. V lost 0 bases to trimming and J lost 3 bases; unmatched junction nucleotides: 5.

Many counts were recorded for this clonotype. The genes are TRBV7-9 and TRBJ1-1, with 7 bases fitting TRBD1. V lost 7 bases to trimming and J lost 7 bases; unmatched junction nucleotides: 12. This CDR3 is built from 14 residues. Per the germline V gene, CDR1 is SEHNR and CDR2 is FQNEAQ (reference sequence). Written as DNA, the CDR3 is TGTGCCAGCATTACAGGGGAGAGCGGTTTTGAAGCTTTCTTT. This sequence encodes CASITGESGFEAFF.

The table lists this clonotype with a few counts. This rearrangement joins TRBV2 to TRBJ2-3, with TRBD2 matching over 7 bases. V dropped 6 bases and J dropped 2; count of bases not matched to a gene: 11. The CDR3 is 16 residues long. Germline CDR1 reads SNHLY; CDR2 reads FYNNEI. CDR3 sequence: CASSSRGRGATDTQYF. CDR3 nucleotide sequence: TGTGCCAGCAGCTCGCGGGGGAGAGGGGCCACAGATACGCAGTATTTT.

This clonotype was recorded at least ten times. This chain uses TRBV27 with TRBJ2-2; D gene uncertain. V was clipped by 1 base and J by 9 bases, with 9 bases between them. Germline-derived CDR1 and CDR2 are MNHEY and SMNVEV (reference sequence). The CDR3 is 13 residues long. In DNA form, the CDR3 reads TGTGCCAGCAGTTTATTACCTCCAAGGGAGCTGTTTTTT. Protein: CASSLLPPRELFF.

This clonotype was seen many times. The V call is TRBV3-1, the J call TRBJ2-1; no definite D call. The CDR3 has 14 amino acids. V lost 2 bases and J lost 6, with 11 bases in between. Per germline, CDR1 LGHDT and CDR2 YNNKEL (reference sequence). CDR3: CASSQRPLGNEQFF. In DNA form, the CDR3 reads TGTGCCAGCAGCCAACGGCCTCTTGGCAATGAGCAGTTCTTC.

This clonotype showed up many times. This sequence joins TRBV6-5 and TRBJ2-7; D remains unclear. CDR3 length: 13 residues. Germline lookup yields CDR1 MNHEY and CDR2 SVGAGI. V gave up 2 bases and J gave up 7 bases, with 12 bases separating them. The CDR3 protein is CASSYEGRREQYV. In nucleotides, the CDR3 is TGTGCCAGCAGTTACGAAGGCAGAAGAGAGCAGTACGTC.

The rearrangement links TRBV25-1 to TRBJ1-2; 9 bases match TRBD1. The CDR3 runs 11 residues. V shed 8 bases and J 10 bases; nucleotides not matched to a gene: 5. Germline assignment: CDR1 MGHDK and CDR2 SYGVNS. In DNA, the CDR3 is TGTGCCAGCGGGACAGGGTTGGACTACACCTTC. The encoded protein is CASGTGLDYTF.